This TCR beta chain was profiled in a study of T cells in Graves' hyperthyroidism and ophthalmopathy. Study-wide points: Appearing also in blood were most of the thyroid clonotypes expanded above 0.001.

Germline values: CDR1 MDHEN, CDR2 SYDVKM. CDR3 length: 12 residues. Trimming shortened V by 6 bases and J by 5 bases, and 11 bases separated the two germline ends. The investigators amplified TCR beta CDR3 regions from RNA transcripts. In the first-round RT-PCR of the TCR CDR3, the HTBI primer set was used. In TCRdb, the multiplex PCR reads were re-called with MiXCR into one record per CDR3 protein. This sample yields a few hundred thousand distinct CDR3 sequences, of which about 45% are seen a single time; roughly 8.2% belongs to the top ten. Lactation, pregnancy, other autoimmune disease or uncontrolled infection excluded patients. Diagnoses were established using clinical symptoms, serum thyroxine and TRAb, thyroid ultrasound and orbital computed tomography. As regards this clonotype: Antigen specificity is unknown.

The sequence was collected from a woman aged 18-35 years with Graves' hyperthyroidism. The V and J genes are TRBV28 and TRBJ2-7; no clear D. The sequencing input was peripheral blood or thyroid tissue (not recorded which). The CDR3 sequence is CASRARADEQYF. In DNA form, the CDR3 reads TGTGCCAGCAGGGCGCGAGCCGACGAGCAGTACTTC.